These 10 T cell receptor beta chains were sequenced from one sample in a study of cytomegalovirus exposure and HLA in healthy donors. Assay used: immunoSEQ multiplex PCR; TCRdb lists only in-frame clones, some missing. Of about 190,000 clones detected, about 84% appear once; the ten largest clones hold roughly 1.5%. Sample: PBMCs. The receptors derive from a woman aged 18-35 years in good health and CMV-seronegative.

The chain has TRBV10-1 and TRBJ2-3, with D possibly matching TRBD2 (6 bases). This CDR3 contains 19 residues. The V gene lost 0 bases and the J gene lost 0 bases, with 19 bases spanning the gap. The germline CDR1 and CDR2 sequences are WNHNN and SYGVQD (reference sequence). The CDR3 protein is CASSESTRGVGGSTDTQYF. The CDR3 DNA reads as TGCGCCAGCAGTGAGTCGACTCGTGGGGTCGGAGGGAGCACAGATACGCAGTATTTT.

This sequence joins TRBV10-3 and TRBJ2-3; 10 bases agree with TRBD2. The CDR3 consists of 16 residues. Germline V gene data show CDR1 as ENHRY and CDR2 as SYGVKD. Unmatched junction bases numbered 14, after V lost 4 bases and J lost 10 bases. This CDR3 is CAISGLAGPLSGAQYF. CDR3 DNA sequence: TGTGCCATCAGTGGACTAGCGGGCCCCTTGTCCGGCGCGCAGTATTTT.

The rearrangement uses TRBV7-7 and TRBJ1-4; TRBD1 agrees at 8 bases. This CDR3 is 14 amino acids long. The germline V gene has CDR1 SSHAT and CDR2 FNYEAQ (reference sequence). The V segment lost 2 bases and the J segment 8 bases; nucleotides outside the gene matches: 4. DNA for the CDR3: TGTGCCAGCAGCTTAAGGACAGGGACGGAAAAACTGTTTTTT. It is translated as CASSLRTGTEKLFF.

The V gene is TRBV10-1, the J gene TRBJ2-1, with D tentatively TRBD2 (6 bases). V was pared by 0 bases and J by 7 bases, with 10 bases between. Per germline, CDR1 WNHNN and CDR2 SYGVQD (reference sequence). This CDR3 spans 14 amino acids. CDR3 in amino acids: CASSESPSGNEQFF. CDR3 nucleotide sequence: TGCGCCAGCAGTGAGTCGCCCAGCGGGAATGAGCAGTTCTTC.

The chain carries TRBV7-2 and TRBJ2-7; weak D call: TRBD2 (6 bases). From germline, CDR1 is SGHTA and CDR2 FQGNSA. The CDR3 totals 14 residues. V shed 2 bases and J shed 7 bases, with 15 bases lying between them. The CDR3 coding sequence is TGTGCCAGCAGCTTAAAGGGCGGGATCGGAGAGCAGTACTTC. Residues: CASSLKGGIGEQYF.

The chain uses TRBV5-5 and TRBJ2-7, with TRBD1 matching 10 bases. CDR1 and CDR2 (germline): SGHKS, YYEKEE (reference sequence). This CDR3 comprises 14 residues. V was clipped by 1 base and J by 3 bases; unmatched bases: 1. CDR3 bases: TGTGCCAGCAGCTTGCGGGACAGGGGCTACGAGCAGTACTTC. Translated: CASSLRDRGYEQYF. Filled out from reference TRBV5-5 and TRBJ2-7, the complete variable domain reads DAGVTQSPTHLIKTRGQQVTLRCSPISGHKSVSWYQQVLGQGPQFIFQYYEKEERGRGNFPDRFSARQFPNYSSELNVNALLLGDSALYLCASSLRDRGYEQYFGPGTRLTVT.

This chain joins TRBV10-3 and TRBJ1-2; D is possibly TRBD1 (6 bases). The CDR3 is made up of 14 amino acids. With 6 bases removed from V and 4 bases from J, the gap between germline ends came to 15 bases. Per the germline V gene, CDR1 is ENHRY and CDR2 is SYGVKD. CDR3 loop: CAISFRQEIYGYTF. The CDR3 DNA is TGTGCCATCAGCTTTCGACAGGAGATCTATGGCTACACCTTC.

This clone appeared a single time. The chain has TRBV5-1 and TRBJ2-5; 10 bases are a match to TRBD1. Germline values: CDR1 SGHRS, CDR2 YFSETQ. The CDR3 length is 14 residues. The J segment lost 4 bases and the V segment lost 4 bases, leaving 4 bases of the junction unmatched. The CDR3 loop reads CASSVGQGTETQYF. DNA of the CDR3: TGCGCCAGCAGCGTGGGACAGGGGACAGAGACCCAGTACTTC. The entire variable domain, with the rest obtained from reference TRBV5-1 and TRBJ2-5, is as follows: KAGVTQTPRYLIKTRGQQVTLSCSPISGHRSVSWYQQTPGQGLQFLFEYFSETQRNKGNFPGRFSGRQFSNSRSEMNVSTLELGDSALYLCASSVGQGTETQYFGPGTRLLVL.

The chain carries TRBV12-5 and TRBJ2-4; D assignment may be TRBD1 or TRBD2 (12 bases each). V gave up 6 bases and J gave up 3 bases, with 42 bases separating them. The CDR3 runs to 24 residues. Germline values: CDR1 LGHNT, CDR2 FRNRAP. As DNA, the CDR3 is TGTGCTAGTGGCCGGACCCAAGGGACAGGGGGCCTAGCGGGAGGGCCGAAGGTCAAAAACATTCAGTACTTC. The encoded protein is CASGRTQGTGGLAGGPKVKNIQYF.

This chain connects TRBV30 to TRBJ1-3, with D perhaps TRBD1 (6 bases). The CDR3 covers 14 residues. V was cut by 5 bases and J by 2 bases, with 13 bases left in between. The germline gives CDR1 GTSNPN, CDR2 SVGIG (reference sequence). As DNA, the CDR3 is TGTGCCTGGGCCCTAGGGGGAACTGGAAACACCATATATTTT. It codes for CAWALGGTGNTIYF.